This TCR beta chain is from a study of T cell responses to AZD1222 COVID-19 vaccine. CDR1 is SGHRS and CDR2 is YFSETQ in the germline V gene. The CDR3 runs to 15 residues. The V and J ends lost 4 bases and 0 bases, in that order; junction bases with no gene match: 5. The table came from immunoSEQ multiplex PCR; TCRdb's copy has only in-frame clones and leaves some out. In the table there are about 95,000 clones, approximately 91% of which are singletons. This specimen consisted of peripheral blood, obtained on day 0 of AZD1222 vaccination. The J gene is TRBJ2-3, the V gene TRBV5-1, with 7 bases matching TRBD1. The clonotype comes from an adult in good health. For the CDR3, the DNA is TGCGCCAGCAGCCAGGGACAGAGTAGCACAGATACGCAGTATTTT. This gives the protein CASSQGQSSTDTQYF.